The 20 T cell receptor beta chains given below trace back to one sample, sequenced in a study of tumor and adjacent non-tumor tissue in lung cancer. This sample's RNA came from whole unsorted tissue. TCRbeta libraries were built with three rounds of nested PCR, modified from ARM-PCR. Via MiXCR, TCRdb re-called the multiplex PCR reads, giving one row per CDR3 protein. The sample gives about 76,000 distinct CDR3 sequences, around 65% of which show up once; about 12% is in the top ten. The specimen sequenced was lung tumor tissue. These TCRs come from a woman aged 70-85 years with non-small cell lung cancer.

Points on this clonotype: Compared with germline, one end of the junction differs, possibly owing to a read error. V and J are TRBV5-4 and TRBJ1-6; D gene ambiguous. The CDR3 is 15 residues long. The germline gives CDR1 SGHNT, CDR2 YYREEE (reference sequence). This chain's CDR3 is CASTSARDRDSPFHF. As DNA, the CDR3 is TGTGCCAGCACCTCGGCGAGGGATAGGGATTCACCCTTCCACTTT.

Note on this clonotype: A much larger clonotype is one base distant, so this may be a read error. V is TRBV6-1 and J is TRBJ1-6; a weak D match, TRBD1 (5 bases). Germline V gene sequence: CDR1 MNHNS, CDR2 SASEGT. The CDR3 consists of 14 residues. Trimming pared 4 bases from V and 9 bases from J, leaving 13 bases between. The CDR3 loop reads CASSAGTRGSPLHF. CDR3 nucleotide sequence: TGTGCCAGCAGTGCAGGGACGAGAGGTTCACCCCTCCACTTT.

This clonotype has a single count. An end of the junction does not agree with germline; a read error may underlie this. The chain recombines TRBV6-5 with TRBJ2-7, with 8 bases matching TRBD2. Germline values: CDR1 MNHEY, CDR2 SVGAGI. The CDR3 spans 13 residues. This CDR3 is CSSSTTSGYEQYF. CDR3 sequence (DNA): TGTTCCAGCAGTACTACTAGCGGCTACGAGCAGTACTTC.

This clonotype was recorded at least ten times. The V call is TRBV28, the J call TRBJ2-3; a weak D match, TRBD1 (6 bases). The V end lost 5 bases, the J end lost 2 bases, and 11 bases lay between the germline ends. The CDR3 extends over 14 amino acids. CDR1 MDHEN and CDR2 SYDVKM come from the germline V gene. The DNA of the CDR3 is TGTGCCAGCAGTCCACAGGGAAACACAGATACGCAGTATTTT. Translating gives CASSPQGNTDTQYF.

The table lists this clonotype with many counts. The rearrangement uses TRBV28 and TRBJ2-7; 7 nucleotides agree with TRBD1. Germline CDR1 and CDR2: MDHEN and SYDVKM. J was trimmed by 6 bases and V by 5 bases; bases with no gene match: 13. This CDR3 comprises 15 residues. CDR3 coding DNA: TGTGCCAGCAGTCGGGCCGTACAGGGGCGCTCCGAGCAGTACTTC. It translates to CASSRAVQGRSEQYF.

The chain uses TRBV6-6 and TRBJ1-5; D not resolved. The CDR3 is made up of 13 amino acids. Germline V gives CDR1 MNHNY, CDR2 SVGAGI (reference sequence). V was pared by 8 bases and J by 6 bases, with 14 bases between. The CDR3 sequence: CASCLGSGQPQHF. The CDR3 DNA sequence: TGTGCCAGCTGCCTGGGATCGGGTCAGCCCCAGCATTTT.

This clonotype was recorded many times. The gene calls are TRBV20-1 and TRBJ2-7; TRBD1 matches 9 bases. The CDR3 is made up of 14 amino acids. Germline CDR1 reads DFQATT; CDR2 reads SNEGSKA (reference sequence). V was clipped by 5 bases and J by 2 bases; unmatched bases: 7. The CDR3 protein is CSAQGDRATYEQYF. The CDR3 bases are TGCAGTGCTCAAGGGGACAGGGCTACCTACGAGCAGTACTTC.

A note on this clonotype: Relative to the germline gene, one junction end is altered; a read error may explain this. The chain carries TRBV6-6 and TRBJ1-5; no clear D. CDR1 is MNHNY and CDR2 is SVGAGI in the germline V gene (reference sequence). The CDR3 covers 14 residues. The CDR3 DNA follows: TGTGCCAGCAGTCACCCGGACGGGGTACAGCTCCAGCATTTT. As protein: CASSHPDGVQLQHF.

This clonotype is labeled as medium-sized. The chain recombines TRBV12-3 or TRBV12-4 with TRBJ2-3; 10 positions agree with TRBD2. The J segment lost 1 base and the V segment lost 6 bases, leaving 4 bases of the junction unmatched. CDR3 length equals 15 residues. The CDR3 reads CASSRGLAGTDTQYF. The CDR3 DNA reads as TGTGCCAGCAGCCGCGGACTAGCGGGCACAGATACGCAGTATTTT.

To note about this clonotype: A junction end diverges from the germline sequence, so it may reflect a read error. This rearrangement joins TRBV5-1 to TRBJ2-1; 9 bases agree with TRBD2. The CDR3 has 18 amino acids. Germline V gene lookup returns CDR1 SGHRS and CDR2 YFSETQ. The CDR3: CASNLIGSGSPTSNEQFF. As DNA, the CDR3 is TGCGCCAGCAACTTGATCGGTAGCGGGAGCCCAACCAGTAATGAGCAGTTCTTC.

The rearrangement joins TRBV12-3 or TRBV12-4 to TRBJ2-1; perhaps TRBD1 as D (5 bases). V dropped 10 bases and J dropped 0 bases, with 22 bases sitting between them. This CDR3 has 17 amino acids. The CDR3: CAIRFRPTDGSYNEQFF. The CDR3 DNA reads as TGTGCCATCCGTTTTCGCCCGACAGATGGCTCCTACAATGAGCAGTTCTTC.

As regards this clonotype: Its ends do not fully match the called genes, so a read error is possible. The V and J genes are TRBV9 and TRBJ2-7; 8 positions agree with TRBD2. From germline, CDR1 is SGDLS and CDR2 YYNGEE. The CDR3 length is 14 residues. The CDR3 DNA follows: TGTGCCAGGAGCGGCGGGAGGTCCCCCTACGAGCAGTACTTC. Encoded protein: CARSGGRSPYEQYF.

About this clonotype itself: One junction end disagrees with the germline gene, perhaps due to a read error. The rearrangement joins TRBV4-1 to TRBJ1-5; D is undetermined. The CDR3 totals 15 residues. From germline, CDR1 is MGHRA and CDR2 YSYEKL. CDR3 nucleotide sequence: TGCGCCAGCAGGCAGGCAGACAAGGAAGGTCAGCCTCAGCATTTT. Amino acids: CASRQADKEGQPQHF.

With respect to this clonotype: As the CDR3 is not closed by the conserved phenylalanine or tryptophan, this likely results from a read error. Written as DNA, the CDR3 is TGCAGAGTAATACGGCAGGGCATAAATGAGCAGTTCCTC. Translating gives CRVIRQGINEQFL. This sequence joins TRBV29-1 and TRBJ2-1, with D perhaps matching TRBD1 (5 bases). Looked up from germline, CDR1 is SQVTM and CDR2 is ANQGSEA. CDR3 length: 13 amino acids.

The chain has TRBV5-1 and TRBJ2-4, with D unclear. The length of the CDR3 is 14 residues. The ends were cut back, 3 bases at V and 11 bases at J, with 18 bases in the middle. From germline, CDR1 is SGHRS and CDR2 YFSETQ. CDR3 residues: CASSSESGSDVQYF. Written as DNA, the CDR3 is TGCGCCAGCAGCTCGGAGTCCGGTTCAGACGTTCAGTACTTC.

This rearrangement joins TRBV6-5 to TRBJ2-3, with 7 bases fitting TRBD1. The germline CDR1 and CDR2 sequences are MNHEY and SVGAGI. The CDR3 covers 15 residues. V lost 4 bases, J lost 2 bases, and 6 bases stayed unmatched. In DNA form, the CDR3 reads TGTGCCAGCAGTTCCCAGGGACAGCACACAGATACGCAGTATTTT. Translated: CASSSQGQHTDTQYF.

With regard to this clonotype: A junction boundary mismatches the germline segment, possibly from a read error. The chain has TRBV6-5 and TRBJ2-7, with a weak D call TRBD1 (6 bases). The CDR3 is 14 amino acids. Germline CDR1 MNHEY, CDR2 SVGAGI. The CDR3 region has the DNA TGCGCCAGCAGGTTCGCGACAGGACACTACGAGCAGTACTTC. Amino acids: CASRFATGHYEQYF.

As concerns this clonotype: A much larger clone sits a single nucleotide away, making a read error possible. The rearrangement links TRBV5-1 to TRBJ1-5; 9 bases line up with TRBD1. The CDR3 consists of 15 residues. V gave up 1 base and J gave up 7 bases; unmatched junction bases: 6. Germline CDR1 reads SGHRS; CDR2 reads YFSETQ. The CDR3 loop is CASSLTGTGYQPQHF. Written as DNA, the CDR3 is TGCGCCAGCAGCTTGACCGGGACAGGGTACCAGCCCCAGCATTTT.

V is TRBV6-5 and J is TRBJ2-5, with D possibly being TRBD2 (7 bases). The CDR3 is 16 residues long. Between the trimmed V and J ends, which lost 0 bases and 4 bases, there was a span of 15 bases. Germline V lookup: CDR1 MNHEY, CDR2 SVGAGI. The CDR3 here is CASSYSLGRGVETQYF. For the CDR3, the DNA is TGTGCCAGCAGTTACTCGCTTGGGAGGGGGGTAGAGACCCAGTACTTC.

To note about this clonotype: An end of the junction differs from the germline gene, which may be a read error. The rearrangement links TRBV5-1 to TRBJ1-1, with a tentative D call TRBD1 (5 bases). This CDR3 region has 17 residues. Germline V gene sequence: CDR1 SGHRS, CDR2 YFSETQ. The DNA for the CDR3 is TGCGCCGGCAGCACCCGGGACGGCGCCTTCATGAACACTGAAGCTTTCTTT. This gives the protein CAGSTRDGAFMNTEAFF.